This T cell receptor beta chain was captured by sequencing in a study of blood T cell repertoires in COVID-19. Under the authors' procedure: Reference gene primer amplification gave nucleated cell count estimates. TCRdb keeps only in-frame clones here, not all; method: immunoSEQ multiplex PCR. V, J and clone size were drawn from that table, and D and trimming were deduced from the DNA. Of 89,000 or so clones detected, 90% to 95% appear once; the ten largest clones hold approximately 4.2%. Trimming took 5 bases from V and 11 from J, leaving 12 bases between them. CDR1 and CDR2 (germline): SNHLY, FYNNEI. The CDR3 runs to 12 residues.

The sequence derives from a human donor with active COVID-19. The donor label of this sample is uncertain. This chain uses TRBV2 with TRBJ1-4, with D maybe TRBD1 (6 bases). Sequenced input: peripheral blood. The CDR3 sequence: CASSPGGGKLFF. In DNA form, the CDR3 reads TGTGCCAGCAGTCCGGGAGGGGGGAAACTGTTTTTT.